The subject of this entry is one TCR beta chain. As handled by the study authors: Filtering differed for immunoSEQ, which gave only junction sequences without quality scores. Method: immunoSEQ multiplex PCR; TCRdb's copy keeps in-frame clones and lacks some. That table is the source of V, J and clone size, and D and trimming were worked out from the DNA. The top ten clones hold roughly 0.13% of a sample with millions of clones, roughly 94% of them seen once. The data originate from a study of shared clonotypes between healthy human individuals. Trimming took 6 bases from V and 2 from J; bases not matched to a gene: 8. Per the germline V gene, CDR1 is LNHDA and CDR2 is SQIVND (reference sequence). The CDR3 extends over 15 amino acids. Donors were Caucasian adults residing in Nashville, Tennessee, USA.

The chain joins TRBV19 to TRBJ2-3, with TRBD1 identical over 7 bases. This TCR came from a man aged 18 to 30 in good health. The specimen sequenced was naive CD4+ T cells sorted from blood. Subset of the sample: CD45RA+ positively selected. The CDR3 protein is CASRPGQEITDTQYF. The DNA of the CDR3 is TGTGCCAGTAGACCTGGACAGGAAATCACAGATACGCAGTATTTT.